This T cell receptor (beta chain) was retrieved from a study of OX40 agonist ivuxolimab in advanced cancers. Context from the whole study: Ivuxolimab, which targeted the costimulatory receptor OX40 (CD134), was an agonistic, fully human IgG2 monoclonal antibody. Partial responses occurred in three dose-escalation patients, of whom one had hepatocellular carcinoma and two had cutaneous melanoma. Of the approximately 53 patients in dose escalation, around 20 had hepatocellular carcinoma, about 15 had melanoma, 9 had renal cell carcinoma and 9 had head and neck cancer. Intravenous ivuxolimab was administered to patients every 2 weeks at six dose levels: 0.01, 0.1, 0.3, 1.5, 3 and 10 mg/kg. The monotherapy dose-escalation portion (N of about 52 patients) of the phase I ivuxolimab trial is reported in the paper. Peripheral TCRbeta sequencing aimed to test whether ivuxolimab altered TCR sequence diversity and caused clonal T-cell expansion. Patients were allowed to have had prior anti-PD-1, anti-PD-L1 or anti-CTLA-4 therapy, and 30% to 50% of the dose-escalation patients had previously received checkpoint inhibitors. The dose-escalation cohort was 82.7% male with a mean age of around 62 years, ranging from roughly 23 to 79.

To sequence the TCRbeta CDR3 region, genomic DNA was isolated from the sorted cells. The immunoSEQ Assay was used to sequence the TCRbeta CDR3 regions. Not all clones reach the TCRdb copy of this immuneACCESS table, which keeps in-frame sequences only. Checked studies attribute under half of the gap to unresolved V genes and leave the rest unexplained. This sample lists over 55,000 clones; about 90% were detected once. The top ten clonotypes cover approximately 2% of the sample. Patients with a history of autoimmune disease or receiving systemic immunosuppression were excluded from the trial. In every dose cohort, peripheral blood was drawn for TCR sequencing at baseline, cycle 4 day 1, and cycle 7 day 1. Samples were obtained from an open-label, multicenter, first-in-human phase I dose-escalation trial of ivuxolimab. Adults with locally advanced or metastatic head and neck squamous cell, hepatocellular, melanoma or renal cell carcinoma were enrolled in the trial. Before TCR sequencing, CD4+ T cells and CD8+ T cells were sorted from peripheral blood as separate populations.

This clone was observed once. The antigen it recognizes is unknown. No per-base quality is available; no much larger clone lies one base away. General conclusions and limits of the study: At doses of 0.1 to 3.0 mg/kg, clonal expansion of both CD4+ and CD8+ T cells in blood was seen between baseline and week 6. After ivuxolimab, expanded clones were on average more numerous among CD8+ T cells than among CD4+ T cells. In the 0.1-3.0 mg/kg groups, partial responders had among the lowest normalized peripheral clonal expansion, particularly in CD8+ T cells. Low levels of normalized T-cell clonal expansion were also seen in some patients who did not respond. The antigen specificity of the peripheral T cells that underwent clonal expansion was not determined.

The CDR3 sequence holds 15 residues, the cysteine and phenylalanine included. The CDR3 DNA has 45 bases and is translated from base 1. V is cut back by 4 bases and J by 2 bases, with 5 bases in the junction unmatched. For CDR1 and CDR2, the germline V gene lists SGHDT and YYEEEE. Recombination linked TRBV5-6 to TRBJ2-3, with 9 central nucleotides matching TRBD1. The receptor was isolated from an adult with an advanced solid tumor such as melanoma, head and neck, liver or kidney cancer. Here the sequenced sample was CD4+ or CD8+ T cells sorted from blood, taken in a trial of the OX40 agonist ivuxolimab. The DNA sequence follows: TGTGCCAGCAGCGTGCGGGACAGGGCCACAGATACGCAGTATTTT. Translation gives CASSVRDRATDTQYF.